Listed here is a single T cell receptor (beta chain). Its matching antigen is unknown. The source of the sample is a study of cytomegalovirus exposure and HLA in healthy donors. General study findings and limits: Excluded were some V segments that proved indistinguishable, including TRBV6-2 and TRBV6-3. Within a later analysis, the majority of CMV-associated TCR beta chains appeared HLA-restricted. In a later analysis, parvovirus B19, influenza, CMV and Epstein-Barr virus appeared linked to several top co-occurrence clusters.

The CDR3 length is 15 residues. After removal of 2 bases from V and 8 bases from J, the junction contained 6 bases not matched to a gene. CDR1 is SEHNR, CDR2 FQNEAQ, per germline (reference sequence). With 60 Vbeta and 13 Jbeta primers, the PCR was carried out. Only in-frame clones appear in the TCRdb table, and some are missing; sequencing was by immunoSEQ multiplex PCR. The table includes 35,000 to 45,000 clones, roughly three quarters detected once. The chain combines TRBV7-9 with TRBJ2-1; TRBD2 matches 10 bases. Sequenced input: PBMCs. This TCR was sampled from a man aged 25 to 40 in good health and CMV-seronegative. The CDR3 region is CASSLLAGVRDEQFF. The CDR3, as DNA: TGTGCCAGCAGCTTACTAGCGGGGGTTCGCGATGAGCAGTTCTTC.